This T cell receptor (beta chain) stems from a study of CD8 T cells in ankylosing spondylitis. Study findings and constraints: Fewer than 10 highly homologous variants formed a TCR beta motif that appeared characteristic of ankylosing spondylitis blood.

TCRdb processed the 5' RACE reads anew with MiXCR; each CDR3 protein has one entry. The sample includes over 400,000 distinct CDR3 sequences, 25% to 30% of them seen just once. The CDR3 has 13 amino acids. The germline gives CDR1 LGHNA, CDR2 YNFKEQ. With 2 bases clipped from V and 5 bases from J, the junction kept 2 bases outside the gene matches. This clonotype was counted only a few times. Its antigen is currently unknown. The sequenced sample consisted of blood, either unsorted or a sorted T cell fraction (not recorded which). This chain links TRBV4-2 with TRBJ2-5, with 7 bases identical to TRBD1. The origin of this receptor is a male donor with ankylosing spondylitis. CDR3 residues: CASSQRGRETQYF. The CDR3 coding sequence is TGTGCCAGCAGCCAAAGGGGGCGGGAGACCCAGTACTTC.